This T cell receptor beta chain was profiled in a study of blood T cell repertoires in COVID-19 (dated by TCRdb to the early 2020s). Describing the broader study: Samples covering the acute and convalescent phases of COVID-19 were provided by collaborators in the United States, Italy and Spain. The material from the prospective study consisted of cDNA or gDNA derived from T cells, B-cell-depleted T cells, or PBMCs. Subjects who had been exposed to COVID-19, were actively infected with it, or had recovered from it provided the deeply sampled blood TCRbeta repertoires that made up the dataset. The repertoires were made available in a free public database intended to serve as a resource for research on the immune response to SARS-CoV-2. The samples were drawn from the first 160 participants of the ongoing ImmuneRACE study and from under 1,500 subjects provided by 6 global collaborators. A de-identified subject ID, COVID-19 status, age in years and sex were almost always included in the sample metadata. Where available, HLA class I and class II types were obtained from metadata supplied by the sample provider rather than from assay-based typing. What the research found in general, with its limitations: The quantity of clinical and demographic metadata differed by source and by participant and was supplied without curation.

This clone showed up just once. The antigen it recognizes is unknown. No per-base quality is available; no much larger clone lies one base away. CDR1 SGHTA and CDR2 FQGNSA are derived from the germline V gene. From its cysteine to its phenylalanine, the CDR3 spans 15 amino acids. Only the CDR3 part of the read is kept: 45 bases, read in frame from the first base. Trimming leaves V shorter by 2 bases and J shorter by 4 bases, with the junction holding 7 bases beyond the gene matches. TCRbeta CDR3 regions were amplified from genomic DNA by means of the immunoSEQ Assay, a bias-controlled multiplex PCR. The original methods were these. The number of nucleated cells in each sample was estimated from the amplification of reference gene primers within the assay. Sequence reads were collapsed and filtered to measure the absolute abundance of every unique TCRbeta CDR3 rearrangement. Productive Simpson clonality was computed per sample as the square root of Simpson's diversity index over productive rearrangements. Here the immuneACCESS table is served through TCRdb, limited to in-frame sequences with V and J called. Missing clones are a known gap in these copies; in checked studies unresolved V genes cover under half, and the rest lacks a known reason. V, J and clone size reflect that table, while D and trimming were determined from the DNA. The sample table shows 99,000 or so clones, and roughly four fifths are seen once. The ten largest clones capture around 10% of the sample.

Each collaborating institution followed its own protocols to collect whole blood in K2EDTA tubes. For TCRbeta analysis, collaborators shipped samples in one of three forms: frozen whole blood, isolated PBMCs, or DNA extracted from either of those sample types. The sequence came from a woman between 65 and 79 years old with acute or convalescent COVID-19. The source material was peripheral blood. The chain is made from TRBV7-2 and TRBJ2-5; TRBD2 aligns with 7 central bases. Here the CDR3 is given as CASSLHGGEGETQYF. Here is the DNA: TGTGCCAGCAGCTTACATGGGGGGGAGGGAGAGACCCAGTACTTC.